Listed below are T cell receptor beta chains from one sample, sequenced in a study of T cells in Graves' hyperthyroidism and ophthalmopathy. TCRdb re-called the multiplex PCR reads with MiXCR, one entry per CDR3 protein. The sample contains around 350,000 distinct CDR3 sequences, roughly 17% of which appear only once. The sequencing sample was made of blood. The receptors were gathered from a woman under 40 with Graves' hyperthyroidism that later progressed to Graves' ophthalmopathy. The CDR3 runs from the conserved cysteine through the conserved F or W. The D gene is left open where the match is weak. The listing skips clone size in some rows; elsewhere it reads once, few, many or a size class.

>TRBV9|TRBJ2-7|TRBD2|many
TGTGCCAGCAGCGTAGCGGCTAGCGGCAACTACGAGCAGTACTTC
CASSVAASGNYEQYF
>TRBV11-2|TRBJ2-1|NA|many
TGTGCCAGCAGCTTCCTGGGGGAGTACAATGAGCAGTTCTTC
CASSFLGEYNEQFF
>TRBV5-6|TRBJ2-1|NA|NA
TGTGCCAGCAGCCGGTTACGTTACAATGAGCAGTTCTTC
CASSRLRYNEQFF
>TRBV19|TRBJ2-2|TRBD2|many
TGTGCCAGCCGACCGGGACTAGCGGGGTCCGGGGAGCTGTTTTTT
CASRPGLAGSGELFF
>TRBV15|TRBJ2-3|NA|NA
TGTGCCATCCTGACCGAAGATACGCAGTATTTT
CAILTEDTQYF
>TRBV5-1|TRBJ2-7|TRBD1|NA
TGCGCCAGCAGCTTAAACAGGGGGACGGACGAGCAGTACTTC
CASSLNRGTDEQYF
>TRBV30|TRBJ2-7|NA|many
TGTGCCTGGACCCCGGGACGGTACTACGAGCAGTACTTC
CAWTPGRYYEQYF
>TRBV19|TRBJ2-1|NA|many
TGTGCCAGTAGCCATCTGGCGGGATCTATCTACAATGAGCAGTTCTTC
CASSHLAGSIYNEQFF
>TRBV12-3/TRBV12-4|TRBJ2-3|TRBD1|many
TGTGCCAGCAGCCGCGGACAGGGACGGTCAGATACGCAGTATTTT
CASSRGQGRSDTQYF
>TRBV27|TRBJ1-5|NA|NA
TGTGCCAGCAGTTCGGTTGGGAGCAATCAGCCCCAGCATTTT
CASSSVGSNQPQHF
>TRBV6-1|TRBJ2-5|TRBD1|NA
TGTGCCAGCAGGCCCGGGACAGGTCTCCAAGAGACCTACTACTTC
CASRPGTGLQETYYF
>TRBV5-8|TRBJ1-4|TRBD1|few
TGTGCCAGCAGCCGCGTAGACAGGGAAGGGTCCCCGCCAAATAATGAAAAACTGTTTTTT
CASSRVDREGSPPNNEKLFF
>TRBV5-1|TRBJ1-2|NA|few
TGTGCCAGCAGCTTGGGGCGGGTTAACTATGGCTACACCTTC
CASSLGRVNYGYTF
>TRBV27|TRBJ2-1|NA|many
TGTGCCAGCAGTTTATTATGGACGGAGGGACACGAGGAGCAGTTCTTC
CASSLLWTEGHEEQFF
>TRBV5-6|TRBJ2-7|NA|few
TGTGCCAGCAGCTTGCGCGGCGGTTCAGGCTCCTACGAGCAGTACTTC
CASSLRGGSGSYEQYF
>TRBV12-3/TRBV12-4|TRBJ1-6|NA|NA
TGTGCCAGCAGTTTCGGCAGGGGATTTTCACCCCTCCACTTT
CASSFGRGFSPLHF
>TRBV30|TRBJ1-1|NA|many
TGTGCCTGGCTAAACGAGTACACTGAAGCTTTCTTT
CAWLNEYTEAFF
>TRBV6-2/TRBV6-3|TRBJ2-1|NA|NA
TGTGCCAGCAGTTACTCGATTCTTAGTTTTTACAATGAGCAGTTCTTC
CASSYSILSFYNEQFF
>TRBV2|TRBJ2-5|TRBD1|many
TGTGCCAGCAGTGGGGGGACAGGGTGGGAGTACTTC
CASSGGTGWEYF
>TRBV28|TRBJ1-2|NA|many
TGTGCCAGCAGTTTCGTAGGGAGGGCCTATGGCTACACCTTC
CASSFVGRAYGYTF
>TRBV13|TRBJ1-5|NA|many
TGTGCCAGCAGCTTGGGCCCGCATAGCAATCAGCCCCAGCATTTT
CASSLGPHSNQPQHF
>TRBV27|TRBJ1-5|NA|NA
TGTGCCAGCAGTTTCGGGGGGTCGGATCAGCCCCAGCATTTT
CASSFGGSDQPQHF
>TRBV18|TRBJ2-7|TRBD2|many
TGTGCCAGCTCACCGGGGGGACTAGCGGGCCGATACGAGCAGTACTTC
CASSPGGLAGRYEQYF
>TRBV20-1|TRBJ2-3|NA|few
TGCAGTGCTCCCTCGGGGGCCGCAGATACGCAGTATTTT
CSAPSGAADTQYF
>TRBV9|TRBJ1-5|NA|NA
TGTGCCAGCAGCGAGGAGGGGGAGGGACAGCCCCAGCATTTT
CASSEEGEGQPQHF
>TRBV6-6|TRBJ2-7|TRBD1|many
TGTGCCAGCAGTTACTCGCCAGGGGGCTCCTACGAGCAGTACTTC
CASSYSPGGSYEQYF
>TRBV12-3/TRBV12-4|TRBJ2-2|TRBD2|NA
TGTGCCAGCAGAAACCTAGCGGGAACCGGGGAGCTGTTTTTT
CASRNLAGTGELFF
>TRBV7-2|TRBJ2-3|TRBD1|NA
TGTGCCAGCAGCCGAACCGGGACAGGGGCGACAGATACGCAGTATTTT
CASSRTGTGATDTQYF
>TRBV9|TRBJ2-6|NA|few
TGTGCCAGCAGCGTAGGAGTGGGGTCTGGGGCCAACGTCCTGACTTTC
CASSVGVGSGANVLTF
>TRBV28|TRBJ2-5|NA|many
TGTGTCTCAGGGCGCCTGCGGGAAGAGACCCAGTACTTC
CVSGRLREETQYF
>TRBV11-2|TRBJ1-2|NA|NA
TGTGCCAGCAGCTTAGTAGTGGGATACGACTATGGCTACACCTTC
CASSLVVGYDYGYTF
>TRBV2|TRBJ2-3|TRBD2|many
TGTGCCAGCAGTGTTAGCGGGGGGGCCGCAGATACGCAGTATTTT
CASSVSGGAADTQYF
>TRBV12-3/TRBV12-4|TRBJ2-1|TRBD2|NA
TGTGCCAGTCAGAGGTTAGCGGGAGGCGATGAGCAGTTCTTC
CASQRLAGGDEQFF
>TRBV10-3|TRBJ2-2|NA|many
TGTGCCATCAGTGAGTTGGGAGTCGCCGGGGAGCTGTTTTTT
CAISELGVAGELFF
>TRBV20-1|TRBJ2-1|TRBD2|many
TGCAGTGCTAGAGAGCCTAGCGGAGATAACAATGAGCAGTTCTTC
CSAREPSGDNNEQFF
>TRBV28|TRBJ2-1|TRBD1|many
TGTGCCAGCAGCACCGGAGGGGACAGGGGTTTTATAAATGAGCAGTTCTTC
CASSTGGDRGFINEQFF
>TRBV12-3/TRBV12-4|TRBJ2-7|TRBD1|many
TGTGCCAGCAGCGTAAAGACAGGGTACGAGCAGTACTTC
CASSVKTGYEQYF
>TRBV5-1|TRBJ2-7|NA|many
TGCGCCAGCGGATCACCCGACGGTCTTACCTACGAGCAGTACTTC
CASGSPDGLTYEQYF
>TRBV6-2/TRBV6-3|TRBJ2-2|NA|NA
TGTGCCAGCAGTTACCGGGTTGGGCAATCGAACACCGGGGAGCTGTTTTTT
CASSYRVGQSNTGELFF
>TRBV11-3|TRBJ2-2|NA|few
TGTGCCAGCAGCTTGGCCGGGCCAGGAGACGCCGGGGAGCTGCTTTTT
CASSLAGPGDAGELLF
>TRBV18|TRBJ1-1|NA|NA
TGTGCCAGCTCCACGAGGGGTTCGAACACTGAAGCTTTCTTT
CASSTRGSNTEAFF
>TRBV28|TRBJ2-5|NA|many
TGTGCCAGCAGGGTGAAAGAGACCCAGTACTTC
CASRVKETQYF
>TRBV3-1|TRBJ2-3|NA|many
TGTGCCAGCAGCACGGGACTTTCAACTAGCACAGATACGCAGTATTTT
CASSTGLSTSTDTQYF
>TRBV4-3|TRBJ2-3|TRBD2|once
TGCGCCAGCAGCCAAGATTTCAAGCGGGAGACAGATACGCAGTATTTT
CASSQDFKRETDTQYF
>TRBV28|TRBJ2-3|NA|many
TGTGCCAGCGGCAGGGGTAGCACAGATACGCAGTATTTT
CASGRGSTDTQYF
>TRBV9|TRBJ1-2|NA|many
TGTGCCAGCAGCCCACCCCTGGGGGTGATCTATGGCTACACCTTC
CASSPPLGVIYGYTF
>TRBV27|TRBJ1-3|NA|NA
TGTGCCAGCAGTTACTCAGGGGCCCAGGGAGCGGGAAACACCATATATTTT
CASSYSGAQGAGNTIYF
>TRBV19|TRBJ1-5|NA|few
TGTGCCAGTAGTATTACCGGGGCAATTAATCAGCCCCAGCATTTT
CASSITGAINQPQHF